The 21 T cell receptor beta chains below were found in one sample sequenced in a study of T cells and Merkel cell carcinoma outcomes. Clones were sequenced by immunoSEQ multiplex PCR, and TCRdb holds only the in-frame ones, with some missing. The sample includes around 300 clones, around 93% of them seen just once. The material sequenced was tumor tissue from Merkel cell carcinoma. The receptors stem from a human donor with Merkel cell carcinoma.

V is TRBV19 and J is TRBJ2-1; TRBD2 might be the D (5 bases). The CDR3 has 10 amino acids. The V gene lost 10 bases and the J gene lost 9 bases, with 10 bases spanning the gap. Germline lookup yields CDR1 LNHDA and CDR2 SQIVND (reference sequence). CDR3 bases: TGTGCCACTAGCTACGGTGAGCAGTTCTTC. Its translation: CATSYGEQFF.

The chain uses TRBV5-4 and TRBJ2-5; possibly TRBD2 for D (7 bases). V lost 4 bases, J lost 5 bases, and 12 bases lay in between. CDR1 and CDR2 from the germline V gene are SGHNT and YYREEE (reference sequence). The CDR3 loop spans 13 amino acids. CDR3 DNA: TGTGCCAGCAGCCCGGGGGGCCGTGAGACCCAGTACTTC. Its translation: CASSPGGRETQYF.

The chain recombines TRBV7-2 with TRBJ1-4; D remains unclear. Trimming took off 2 bases at V and 0 bases at J, with 4 bases between the two ends. Germline lookup yields CDR1 SGHTA and CDR2 FQGNSA. The CDR3 runs to 14 residues. The DNA of the CDR3 is TGTGCCAGCAGCTTAAGGGCAACTAATGAAAAACTGTTTTTT. Translated, it gives CASSLRATNEKLFF.

The chain is built from TRBV4-3 and TRBJ2-6, with D possibly being TRBD2 (5 bases). Germline loops: CDR1 LGHNA, CDR2 YSLEER. The CDR3 sequence is 16 residues long. The V and J ends lost 5 bases and 5 bases respectively, with 16 bases between them. CDR3 sequence (DNA): TGCGCCAGCAGCGAGGGTTCACAAAGTCGGGCCAACGTCCTGACTTTC. This sequence encodes CASSEGSQSRANVLTF.

The genes are TRBV5-4 and TRBJ2-7, with 10 bases fitting TRBD1. V was pared by 9 bases and J by 2 bases, with 11 bases of the junction left unmatched. CDR1 and CDR2 from the germline V gene are SGHNT and YYREEE (reference sequence). The CDR3 extends over 15 amino acids. This chain's CDR3 is CATHDVGQGAYEQYF. The DNA of the CDR3 is TGTGCCACCCACGATGTTGGACAGGGGGCCTACGAGCAGTACTTC. Filled out from reference TRBV5-4 and TRBJ2-7, the complete variable domain reads ETGVTQSPTHLIKTRGQQVTLRCSSQSGHNTVSWYQQALGQGPQFIFQYYREEENGRGNFPPRFSGLQFPNYSSELNVNALELDDSALYLCATHDVGQGAYEQYFGPGTRLTVT.

The chain is built from TRBV7-9 and TRBJ2-7; 8 bases match TRBD1. The CDR3 loop spans 14 amino acids. The junction had 4 bases not matched to a gene; V was cut back by 4 bases and J by 2 bases. Germline loops: CDR1 SEHNR, CDR2 FQNEAQ (reference sequence). The CDR3 loop reads CASSYGDRPYEQYF. CDR3 sequence (DNA): TGTGCCAGCAGCTATGGGGACAGGCCCTACGAGCAGTACTTC.

This rearrangement joins TRBV7-3 to TRBJ2-1, with a tentative D call TRBD1 (5 bases). Germline CDR1 and CDR2: SGHTA and FQGTGA. The CDR3 is made up of 15 amino acids. V lost 4 bases and J lost 0, with 10 bases in between. This CDR3 reads CASSSDIGSYNEQFF. The CDR3 coding sequence is TGTGCCAGCAGCTCGGACATCGGCTCCTACAATGAGCAGTTCTTC.

The rearrangement joins TRBV7-8 to TRBJ2-1; 12 nucleotides match TRBD1. The CDR3 is 16 residues long. The germline CDR1 and CDR2 sequences are SGHVS and FQNEAQ. J lost 12 bases, V lost 5 bases, and 14 bases had no gene match. As DNA, the CDR3 is TGTGCCAGCAGCCCTGAGGGGGACAGGGGGCGGCAAGGGCAGTTCTTC. Amino acids: CASSPEGDRGRQGQFF.

The V and J genes are TRBV18 and TRBJ2-2; tentatively, D is TRBD1 or TRBD2 (5 bases each). CDR3 length: 15 amino acids. Trimming took off 0 bases at V and 1 base at J, with 6 bases between the two ends. Per the germline V gene, CDR1 is KGHSH and CDR2 is LQKENI. The CDR3 spells CASSPPRGNTGELFF. The CDR3 bases are TGTGCCAGCTCACCACCGAGGGGGAACACCGGGGAGCTGTTTTTT.

The genes are TRBV5-6 and TRBJ1-2; 11 nucleotides match TRBD1. CDR1 SGHDT and CDR2 YYEEEE come from the germline V gene. The J segment lost 8 bases and the V segment lost 2 bases, leaving 5 bases of the junction unmatched. The CDR3 sequence is 14 residues long. The CDR3 here is CASSLGQGAGGYTF. The CDR3 coding sequence is TGTGCCAGCAGCTTAGGACAGGGGGCCGGAGGCTACACCTTC. The full variable domain, its missing parts supplied by reference TRBV5-6 and TRBJ1-2, is DAGVTQSPTHLIKTRGQQVTLRCSPKSGHDTVSWYQQALGQGPQFIFQYYEEEERQRGNFPDRFSGHQFPNYSSELNVNALLLGDSALYLCASSLGQGAGGYTFGSGTRLTVV.

The rearrangement uses TRBV18 and TRBJ1-4; D may be TRBD1 (6 bases). The V end was cut by 2 bases, the J end by 8 bases, with 12 bases between. Germline V gene lookup returns CDR1 KGHSH and CDR2 LQKENI. CDR3 size: 14 residues. The CDR3 is CASSPNRQGEKLFF. The DNA of the CDR3 is TGTGCCAGCTCACCAAATCGCCAGGGGGAAAAACTGTTTTTT.

The chain uses TRBV5-1 and TRBJ1-6; 7 bases agree with TRBD1. This CDR3 comprises 15 residues. Losses at the gene ends were 3 bases for V and 8 bases for J; bases not matched to a gene: 8. Germline V gene data show CDR1 as SGHRS and CDR2 as YFSETQ. The CDR3 loop is CASSSVTGWDSPLHF. In DNA form, the CDR3 reads TGCGCCAGCAGCTCGGTGACAGGGTGGGATTCACCCCTCCACTTT.

The genes are TRBV5-4 and TRBJ2-1; 7 positions agree with TRBD2. This CDR3 comprises 15 residues. The trim removed 5 bases at V and 2 bases at J, leaving 7 bases unmatched. Germline V lookup: CDR1 SGHNT, CDR2 YYREEE (reference sequence). The CDR3 DNA reads as TGTGCCAGCAGTAAAAGCGGGACCCCCTACAATGAGCAGTTCTTC. Translated: CASSKSGTPYNEQFF.

This rearrangement joins TRBV6-4 to TRBJ2-3, with 8 bases fitting TRBD2. J was trimmed by 2 bases and V by 6 bases; bases with no gene match: 7. Germline-derived CDR1 and CDR2 are MRHNA and SNTAGT. The length of the CDR3 is 15 residues. The CDR3 DNA reads TGTGCCAGCAGCCGTCGGGGGGGGGCCACAGATACGCAGTATTTT. Encoded protein: CASSRRGGATDTQYF.

The chain has TRBV30 and TRBJ2-3, with 11 bases matching TRBD2. The CDR3 runs 18 residues. Germline V gene data show CDR1 as GTSNPN and CDR2 as SVGIG (reference sequence). The ends lost 3 bases at V and 3 bases at J; junction bases unmatched: 14. In DNA form, the CDR3 reads TGTGCCTGGAGCAGACCACTAGCGGGAGTTCTTAGAACAGATACGCAGTATTTT. It codes for CAWSRPLAGVLRTDTQYF.

The chain combines TRBV28 with TRBJ2-7; D unclear. Germline V gene sequence: CDR1 MDHEN, CDR2 SYDVKM. Trimming stripped 3 bases from V and 7 bases from J, with 10 bases between. CDR3 size: 12 residues. DNA of the CDR3: TGTGCCAGCAGTTTCGGGTTCGAGGAGCAGTACTTC. Protein sequence: CASSFGFEEQYF. The full variable domain, in which reference TRBV28 and TRBJ2-7 provide the parts outside the CDR3, is DVKVTQSSRYLVKRTGEKVFLECVQDMDHENMFWYRQDPGLGLRLIYFSYDVKMKEKGDIPEGYSVSREKKERFSLILESASTNQTSMYLCASSFGFEEQYFGPGTRLTVT.

The V call is TRBV6-6, the J call TRBJ1-1; a weak D match, TRBD1 (6 bases). Germline V gene data show CDR1 as MNHNY and CDR2 as SVGAGI (reference sequence). CDR3 length: 14 amino acids. V was shortened by 7 bases and J by 9 bases, with 21 bases between the two germline ends. For the CDR3, the DNA is TGTGCCAGCAAAACTGGCGGGGGCAGACCTCAAGCTTTCTTT. This codes for CASKTGGGRPQAFF.

The J gene is TRBJ2-2, the V gene TRBV7-8; 8 bases are shared with TRBD2. Germline V gives CDR1 SGHVS, CDR2 FQNEAQ. V gave up 4 bases and J gave up 5 bases; unmatched junction bases: 9. The CDR3 has 16 amino acids. Here the CDR3 DNA reads TGTGCCAGCAGCTCTCGCGGGGGGAGCTGGACCGGGGAGCTGTTTTTT. Protein sequence: CASSSRGGSWTGELFF.

This chain joins TRBV7-9 and TRBJ2-7; D gene uncertain. The CDR3 has 14 residues. Trimming removed 1 base from V and 7 bases from J, with 14 bases in between. Germline-derived CDR1 and CDR2 are SEHNR and FQNEAQ (reference sequence). CDR3 in amino acids: CASSLGPVRAEQYF. The CDR3 nucleotides are TGTGCCAGCAGCTTAGGACCAGTACGAGCTGAGCAGTACTTC.

This clone was seen only a few times. J is TRBJ1-5 and V is TRBV19; D not resolved. The CDR3 is 13 amino acids. With 5 bases removed from V and 6 bases from J, the gap between germline ends came to 11 bases. Germline V lookup: CDR1 LNHDA, CDR2 SQIVND (reference sequence). The CDR3 DNA reads TGTGCCAGTAGTTCTGGGATCCGTCAGCCCCAGCATTTT. Amino acid sequence: CASSSGIRQPQHF. Full variable domain (outside the CDR3, taken from reference TRBV19 and TRBJ1-5): DGGITQSPKYLFRKEGQNVTLSCEQNLNHDAMYWYRQDPGQGLRLIYYSQIVNDFQKGDIAEGYSVSREKKESFPLTVTSAQKNPTAFYLCASSSGIRQPQHFGDGTRLSIL.

The CDR3 reads CASSKRGDKRNYGYTF. CDR3 nucleotides: TGTGCCAGCAGCAAAAGGGGGGACAAGCGAAACTATGGCTACACCTTC. This chain links TRBV7-9 with TRBJ1-2, with D perhaps matching TRBD1 (6 bases). Trimming stripped 5 bases from V and 2 bases from J, with 18 bases between. The CDR3 is 16 amino acids. Germline V gives CDR1 SEHNR, CDR2 FQNEAQ (reference sequence).